The 12 T cell receptor beta chains below were found in one sample sequenced in a study of blood T cell repertoires in COVID-19. The data were produced by immunoSEQ multiplex PCR, yet TCRdb's version contains in-frame clones alone and is incomplete. The table has approximately 100,000 clones, 85% seen once. Sequences were obtained from peripheral blood. Source of these receptors: a woman in her 70s with active or convalescent COVID-19.

The V and J genes are TRBV14 and TRBJ1-2; 7 bases map to TRBD1. From germline, CDR1 is SGHDN and CDR2 FVKESK. Trimming took 0 bases from V and 2 from J; bases not matched to a gene: 0. This CDR3 spans 14 amino acids. In DNA, the CDR3 is TGTGCCAGCAGCCAAGACAGGGGGAACTATGGCTACACCTTC. As protein: CASSQDRGNYGYTF.

In this sample, this clone turned up a few times. The rearrangement links TRBV5-5 to TRBJ2-5; unclear D gene. CDR1 is SGHKS and CDR2 is YYEKEE in the germline V gene (reference sequence). The length of the CDR3 is 14 residues. Trimming took off 7 bases at V and 2 bases at J, with 15 bases between the two ends. CDR3 nucleotide sequence: TGTGCCAGCCGCCTGGCAGCGATGCAAGAGACCCAGTACTTC. This encodes CASRLAAMQETQYF.

The chain combines TRBV3-1 (or the pseudogene TRBV3-2) with TRBJ2-7; TRBD2 aligns across 7 bases. V shed 4 bases and J 7 bases; nucleotides not matched to a gene: 10. CDR3 length: 14 amino acids. Germline values: CDR1 LGHDT, CDR2 YNNKEL (reference sequence). In nucleotides, the CDR3 is TGTGCCAGCAGCCTCCTAGCGGCCGACCGGGAGCAGTACTTC. Protein product: CASSLLAADREQYF.

This clone was recorded once. The V and J genes are TRBV10-1 and TRBJ2-1; no clear D gene. This CDR3 region has 15 residues. Between the trimmed V and J ends, which lost 1 base and 0 bases, there was a span of 7 bases. The germline V gene has CDR1 WNHNN and CDR2 SYGVQD (reference sequence). CDR3 bases: TGCGCCAGCAGTGAGTTGTGGAGCTCCTACAATGAGCAGTTCTTC. It translates to CASSELWSSYNEQFF.

The V and J genes are TRBV30 and TRBJ1-2, with TRBD1 matching 11 bases. The CDR3 sequence is 13 residues long. Germline CDR1 is GTSNPN and CDR2 is SVGIG (reference sequence). V lost 1 base to trimming and J lost 8 bases; unmatched junction nucleotides: 3. CDR3 residues: CAWSGGTGGGYTF. The CDR3 DNA sequence: TGTGCCTGGAGTGGCGGGACAGGGGGAGGCTACACCTTC.

CDR3 bases: TGTGCCACCAGTGATGGGACAGACCCCTACGAGCAGTACTTC. This gives the protein CATSDGTDPYEQYF. The chain links TRBV24-1 to TRBJ2-7; 7 bases are a match to TRBD1. Unmatched junction bases numbered 3, after V lost 3 bases and J lost 2 bases. Germline-derived CDR1 and CDR2 are KGHDR and SFDVKD. CDR3 length equals 14 residues.

Here the CDR3 DNA reads TGTGCCAGCAGCAACTTAGCGGGAGGCTACAATGAGCAGTTCTTC. Translating gives CASSNLAGGYNEQFF. The gene calls are TRBV7-9 and TRBJ2-1; 10 bases align to TRBD2. Trimming removed 5 bases from V and 3 bases from J; junction bases left unmatched: 4. Per germline, CDR1 SEHNR and CDR2 FQNEAQ (reference sequence). The CDR3 has 15 amino acids.

The chain's CDR3 is CASSLERRVGDEQYF. The CDR3 DNA follows: TGTGCCAGCAGCTTAGAACGGAGGGTTGGCGACGAGCAGTACTTC. The chain couples TRBV7-8 to TRBJ2-7, with D possibly TRBD2 on 6 matching bases. CDR3 size: 15 residues. Germline V gene lookup returns CDR1 SGHVS and CDR2 FQNEAQ. The V end lost 1 base, the J end lost 5 bases, and 15 bases lay between the germline ends. Looking up the rest from reference TRBV7-8 and TRBJ2-7 gives the full variable domain: GAGVSQSPRYKVAKRGQDVALRCDPISGHVSLFWYQQALGQGPEFLTYFQNEAQLDKSGLPSDRFFAERPEGSVSTLKIQRTQQEDSAVYLCASSLERRVGDEQYFGPGTRLTVT.

For the CDR3, the DNA is TGTGCCAGAAGCCTCCATCCGGGACAGGACACAGATACGCAGTATTTT. Its translation is CARSLHPGQDTDTQYF. The chain employs TRBV5-3 and TRBJ2-3; 8 positions match TRBD1. TRBV5-3 is an ORF, with its function uncertain. V dropped 4 bases and J dropped 2; count of bases not matched to a gene: 9. This CDR3 spans 16 amino acids.

The V call is TRBV18, the J call TRBJ1-3; 8 bases map to TRBD1. Germline V gene lookup returns CDR1 KGHSH and CDR2 LQKENI. The CDR3 runs to 15 residues. V lost 2 bases and J lost 4; bases outside the gene matches: 4. The CDR3, as DNA: TGTGCCAGCTCACCAGGGACAGGCGGGGGAAACACCATATATTTT. Translated, it gives CASSPGTGGGNTIYF.

The rearrangement uses TRBV4-2 and TRBJ2-5; 8 bases match TRBD2. CDR1 is LGHNA, CDR2 YNFKEQ, per germline. With 3 bases clipped from V and 5 bases from J, the junction kept 8 bases outside the gene matches. This CDR3 spans 15 amino acids. The CDR3: CASSQGYTSGETQYF. Here the CDR3 DNA reads TGTGCCAGCAGCCAGGGTTATACTAGCGGCGAGACCCAGTACTTC.

V usage is TRBV21-1 and J usage is TRBJ1-1. TRBV21-1 is labeled a pseudogene. The CDR3 consists of 15 residues. CDR3 protein: CASSEPGGGPAEAFF. For the CDR3, the DNA is TGTGCCAGCAGCGAACCGGGGGGCGGTCCCGCTGAAGCTTTCTTT.